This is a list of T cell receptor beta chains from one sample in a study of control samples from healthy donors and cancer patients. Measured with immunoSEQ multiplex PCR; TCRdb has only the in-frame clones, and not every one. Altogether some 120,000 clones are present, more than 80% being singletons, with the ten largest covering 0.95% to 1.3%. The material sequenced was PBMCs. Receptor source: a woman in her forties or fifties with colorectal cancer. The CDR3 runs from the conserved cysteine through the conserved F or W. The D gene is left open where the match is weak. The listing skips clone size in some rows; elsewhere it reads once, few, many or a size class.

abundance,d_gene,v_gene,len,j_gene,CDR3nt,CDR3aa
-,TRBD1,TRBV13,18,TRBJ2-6,TGTGCCAGCAGCGGACGGGACAGGGGAGTCTCTGGGGCCAACGTCCTGACTTTC,CASSGRDRGVSGANVLTF
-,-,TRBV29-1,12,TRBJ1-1,TGCAGCGTTGAAGAGCAGGACATTGAAGCTTTCTTT,CSVEEQDIEAFF
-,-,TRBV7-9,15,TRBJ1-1,TGTGCCAGCAGCTTCAGGACGGAGAGGAACACTGAAGCTTTCTTT,CASSFRTERNTEAFF
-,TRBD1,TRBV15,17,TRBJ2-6,TGTGCCACCAGCATAACAGGGGTCGGCTCTGGGGCCAACGTCCTGACTTTC,CATSITGVGSGANVLTF
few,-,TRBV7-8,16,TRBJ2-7,TGTGCCAGCAGCCCGCATTTGGGCTTTTCTGTGTACGAGCAGTACTTC,CASSPHLGFSVYEQYF
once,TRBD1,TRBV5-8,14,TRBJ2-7,TGTGCCAACAGCTGGGACAGAAGCTCCTACGAGCAGTACTTC,CANSWDRSSYEQYF
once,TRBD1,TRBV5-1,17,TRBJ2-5,TGCGCCAGCAGCTTAGGGCCAGGGGGCCAAGGCGGGGAGACCCAGTACTTC,CASSLGPGGQGGETQYF
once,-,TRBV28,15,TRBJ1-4,TGTGCCAGCCAAGGACCGGGACAATTTAATGAAAAACTGTTTTTT,CASQGPGQFNEKLFF
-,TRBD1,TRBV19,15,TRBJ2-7,TGTGCCAGTAGTTCGGGCACAGGGGGCCCCTACGAGCAGTACTTC,CASSSGTGGPYEQYF
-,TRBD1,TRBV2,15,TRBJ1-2,TGTGCCAGCAGTGGGATGACAGGGGGCGTATATGGCTACACCTTC,CASSGMTGGVYGYTF
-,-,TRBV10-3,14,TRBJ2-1,TGTGCCATCAGTGAAGGGGTTGCGGGAAATGAGCAGTTCTTC,CAISEGVAGNEQFF
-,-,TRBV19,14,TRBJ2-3,TGTGCCAGTAGTATTTCCGGGTACACAGATACGCAGTATTTT,CASSISGYTDTQYF
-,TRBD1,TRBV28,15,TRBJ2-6,TGTGCCAGCAGTCCGGGACAGGCTGGGGCCAACGTCCTGACTTTC,CASSPGQAGANVLTF
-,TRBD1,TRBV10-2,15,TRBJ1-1,TGCGCCAGCAGTGGACCGGGACAGGGGAACACTGAAGCTTTCTTT,CASSGPGQGNTEAFF
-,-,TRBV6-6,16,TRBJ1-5,TGTGCCAGCAGTTCGCCGGATGGCCTGAGCAATCAGCCCCAGCATTTT,CASSSPDGLSNQPQHF
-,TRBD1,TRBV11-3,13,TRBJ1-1,TGTGCCAGCAGCTTATGGGCAGGGGGGGAAGCTTTCTTT,CASSLWAGGEAFF
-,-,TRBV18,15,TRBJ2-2,TGTGCCAGCTCACCACCCCCGGGAGTGACCGGGGAGCTGTTTTTT,CASSPPPGVTGELFF
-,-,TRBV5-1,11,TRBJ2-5,TGCGCCAGCAGCTTCCAAGAGACCCAGTACTTC,CASSFQETQYF
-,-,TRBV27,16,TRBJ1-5,TGTGCCAGCAGGCCGACAAGGGCTGGGGGCAATCAGCCCCAGCATTTT,CASRPTRAGGNQPQHF
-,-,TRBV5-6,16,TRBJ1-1,TGTGCCAGCAGCTTGAGAAGGGGGGAACTGAACACTGAAGCTTTCTTT,CASSLRRGELNTEAFF
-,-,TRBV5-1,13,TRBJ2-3,TGCGCCAGCAGCTTGACGTTGACAGATACGCAGTATTTT,CASSLTLTDTQYF
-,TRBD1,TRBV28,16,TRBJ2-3,TGTGCCAGCAGTGGCCCATACAGGGGTGGCACAGATACGCAGTATTTT,CASSGPYRGGTDTQYF
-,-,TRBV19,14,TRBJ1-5,TGTGCCAGTAGCAACTTAGGCTGGAATCAGCCCCAGCATTTT,CASSNLGWNQPQHF
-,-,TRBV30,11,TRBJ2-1,TGTGCCTGGAGTCCCTACAATGAGCAGTTCTTC,CAWSPYNEQFF
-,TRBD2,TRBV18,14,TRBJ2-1,TGTGCCAGCTCACCAGGGAGGGACTGGAATGAGCAGTTCTTC,CASSPGRDWNEQFF
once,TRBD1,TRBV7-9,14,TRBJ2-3,TGTGCCAGCAGCTTAGGGGGGACAGCAGATACGCAGTATTTT,CASSLGGTADTQYF
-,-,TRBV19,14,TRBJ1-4,TGTGCCAGTAGCCGGCAGGAAGATAATGAAAAACTGTTTTTT,CASSRQEDNEKLFF
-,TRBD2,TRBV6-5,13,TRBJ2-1,TGTGCCAGCAGTCAGGGACTAGCGGGTGAGCAGTTCTTC,CASSQGLAGEQFF
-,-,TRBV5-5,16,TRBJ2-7,TGTGCCAGCAGCTTGGATCCGGGGGGCTCCTCCTACGAGCAGTACTTC,CASSLDPGGSSYEQYF
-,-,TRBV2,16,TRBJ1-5,TGTGCCAGCAGTGTTTTCCTCAGCGGGAGCAATCAGCCCCAGCATTTT,CASSVFLSGSNQPQHF
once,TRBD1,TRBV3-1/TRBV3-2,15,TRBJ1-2,TGTGCCAGCAGCCAAGTAACAGGGGACCCCTATGGCTACACCTTC,CASSQVTGDPYGYTF
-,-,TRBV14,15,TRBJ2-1,TGTGCCAGCAGCCAAGATGTGGCCCCCTACAATGAGCAGTTCTTC,CASSQDVAPYNEQFF
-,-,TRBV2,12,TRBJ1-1,TGTGCCAGCACAGCAGGGGTAGCTGAAGCTTTCTTT,CASTAGVAEAFF
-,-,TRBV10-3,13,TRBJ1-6,TGTGCCATCAGTGAGCCGAAATCACCCCTCCTCCACTTT,CAISEPKSPLLHF
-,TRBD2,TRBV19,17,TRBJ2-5,TGTGCCAGTAGTCCCGGACTAGCGGGAGTTACCCAAGAGACCCAGTACTTC,CASSPGLAGVTQETQYF
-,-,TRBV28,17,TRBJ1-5,TGTGCCAGCAGTCCCGGGGGCAGACAACTTAGCAATCAGCCCCAGCATTTT,CASSPGGRQLSNQPQHF
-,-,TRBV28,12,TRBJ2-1,TGTGCCAGCAGTTCCGCTAGCGCAGGTCAGTTCTTC,CASSSASAGQFF
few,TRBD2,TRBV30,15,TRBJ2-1,TGTGCCTGGGATTCTGGGACTAGCGGGAGATCTGAGCAGTTCTTC,CAWDSGTSGRSEQFF
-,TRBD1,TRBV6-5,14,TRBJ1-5,TGTGCCACCGTGAGGACAGGGGAGCATCAGCCCCAGCATTTT,CATVRTGEHQPQHF
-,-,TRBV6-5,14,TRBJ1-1,TGTGCCAGCAGGCGGGCGAGGGTGAACACTGAAGCTTTCTTT,CASRRARVNTEAFF
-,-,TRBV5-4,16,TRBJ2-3,TGTGCCAGCAGCTTGGCCGGTGAACAGAACACAGATACGCAGTATTTT,CASSLAGEQNTDTQYF
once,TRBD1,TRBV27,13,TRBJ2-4,TGTGCCAGCAGTCGGACAGGACAGAACATTCAGTACTTC,CASSRTGQNIQYF
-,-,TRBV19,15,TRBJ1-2,TGTGCCAGTAGTATGTACCGGACATCCAACTATGGCTACACCTTC,CASSMYRTSNYGYTF
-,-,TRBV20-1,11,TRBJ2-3,TGCAGTGCTAGCTATGGAGATACGCAGTATTTT,CSASYGDTQYF
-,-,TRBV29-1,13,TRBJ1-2,TGCAGCGTTGGGCACAGGTTTGGGTATGGCTACACCTTC,CSVGHRFGYGYTF
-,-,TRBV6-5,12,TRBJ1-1,TGTGCCAGCAAAAGGGAGAACACTGAAGCTTTCTTT,CASKRENTEAFF
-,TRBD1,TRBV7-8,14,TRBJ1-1,TGTGCCAGCAGCTTAGACAGGGGCCCCGGTAGGGCTTTCTTT,CASSLDRGPGRAFF
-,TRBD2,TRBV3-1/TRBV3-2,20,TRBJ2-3,TGTGCCAGCAGCCGCGGACTCGGGACTAGCGGGAGGATCAGCACAGATACGCAGTATTTT,CASSRGLGTSGRISTDTQYF
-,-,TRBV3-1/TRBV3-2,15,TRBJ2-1,TGTGCCAGCAGCGCTAGGGGTTCTTCCTACAATGAGCAGTTCTTC,CASSARGSSYNEQFF
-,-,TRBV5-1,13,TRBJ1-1,TGCGCCAGCAGCTGGATCGAGAACACTGAAGCTTTCTTT,CASSWIENTEAFF
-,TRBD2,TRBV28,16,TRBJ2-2,TGTGCCAGCAGTCCCTTAGCGGGAGAGAACACCGGGGAGCTGTTTTTT,CASSPLAGENTGELFF
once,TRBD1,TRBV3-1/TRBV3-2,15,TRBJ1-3,TGTGCCAGCAGCTTCACAGGGGGGGTAGGAAACACCATATATTTT,CASSFTGGVGNTIYF
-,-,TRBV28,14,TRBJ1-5,TGTGCCAGCAGGATAGTTACAGACGCTACGCCCCAGCATTTT,CASRIVTDATPQHF
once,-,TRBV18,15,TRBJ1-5,TGTGCCAGCTCACCGTCGTCTTCCGGGGCTGAGCCCCAGCATTTT,CASSPSSSGAEPQHF
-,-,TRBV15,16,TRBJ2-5,TGTGCCACCAGCAGGGGTGGGGTGGGGGAACAAGAGACCCAGTACTTC,CATSRGGVGEQETQYF
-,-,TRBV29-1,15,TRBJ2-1,TGCAGCGTTGCAAGCAATACCAACCCTTACAATGAGCAGTTCTTC,CSVASNTNPYNEQFF
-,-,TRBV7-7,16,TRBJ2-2,TGTGCTAGCAGCCCATCGAGGCAGCGAACAACCGGGGAGCTGTTTTTT,CASSPSRQRTTGELFF
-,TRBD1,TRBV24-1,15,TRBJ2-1,TGTGCCACCAGTGACAGGACAGGGGCCTACAATGAGCAGTTCTTC,CATSDRTGAYNEQFF
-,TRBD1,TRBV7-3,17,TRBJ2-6,TGTGCCAGCAGCTTAGGACAGGGAACCTCTGGGGCCAACGTCCTGACTTTC,CASSLGQGTSGANVLTF
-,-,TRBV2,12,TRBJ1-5,TGTGCCAGCAGTGCACCTAATCAGCCCCAGCATTTT,CASSAPNQPQHF